Shown below are 20 T cell receptor beta chains from a single sample sequenced in a study of shared clonotypes between healthy human individuals (dated by TCRdb to between 2020 and 2021). Preparation of the library involved the immunoSEQ multiplex PCR assay. Drawn from immuneACCESS, this table holds only the in-frame rearrangements with V and J called that TCRdb kept. Clones are partly lost; checked studies trace under half to an unresolved V gene and leave the rest unexplained. Recorded for this sample are 2 million to 2.5 million clones; over 85% of them occurred a single time. The top ten constitute under 0.45% of the sample. Sequenced sample: naive CD4+ T cells from PBMCs. What this sample's cell subset or site label stands for: CD45RA+ positively selected. The origin of the receptors is a man aged 18 to 30 in good health. Some clones in this sample may be carry-over from other donors' samples.

This clone appeared once. The chain has TRBV11-2 and TRBJ2-2; 13 positions match TRBD2. Per the germline V gene, CDR1 is SGHAT and CDR2 is FQNNGV. The V and J ends lost 6 bases and 1 base, in that order; junction bases with no gene match: 2. The CDR3 loop spans 16 amino acids. The CDR3 DNA sequence: TGTGCCAGCAGGACTAGCGGGAGGTTGAACACCGGGGAGCTGTTTTTT. This gives the protein CASRTSGRLNTGELFF.

The chain recombines TRBV29-1 with TRBJ2-5, with 9 bases aligning to TRBD2. This CDR3 is 13 amino acids long. The ends lost 6 bases at V and 5 bases at J; junction bases unmatched: 7. Germline CDR1 reads SQVTM; CDR2 reads ANQGSEA. The CDR3 DNA reads as TGCAGCGTGGATTCTAGCGGGACTGAGACCCAGTACTTC. It encodes CSVDSSGTETQYF.

The rearrangement joins TRBV9 to TRBJ2-5, with TRBD1 matching over 9 bases. This CDR3 region has 15 residues. V shed 4 bases and J 4 bases; nucleotides not matched to a gene: 8. From germline, CDR1 is SGDLS and CDR2 YYNGEE. The CDR3 sequence: CASSPRDRVGETQYF. The CDR3 DNA reads as TGTGCCAGCAGCCCCCGGGACAGGGTTGGAGAGACCCAGTACTTC.

This chain links TRBV20-1 with TRBJ2-3, with D perhaps matching TRBD2 (5 bases). The germline V and J ends were trimmed by 5 bases and 4 bases, with 7 bases remaining between them. This CDR3 spans 11 amino acids. Germline CDR1 reads DFQATT; CDR2 reads SNEGSKA (reference sequence). CDR3 sequence (DNA): TGCAGTGCTTCAGCGGCAGATACGCAGTATTTT. This translates into CSASAADTQYF.

With regard to this clone: Other DNA sequences from this sample encode an identical CDR3 as well. The V gene is TRBV5-1, the J gene TRBJ2-7; 9 bases are shared with TRBD1. The V segment lost 0 bases and the J segment 4 bases; nucleotides outside the gene matches: 2. This CDR3 contains 14 residues. CDR1 and CDR2 from the germline V gene are SGHRS and YFSETQ. The CDR3 reads CASSLEQGAYEQYF. The CDR3 DNA follows: TGCGCCAGCAGCTTGGAACAGGGGGCATACGAGCAGTACTTC.

V gene TRBV18 combines with J gene TRBJ2-5, with 7 bases that match TRBD1. The CDR3 loop spans 14 amino acids. After removal of 1 base from V and 2 bases from J, the junction contained 1 base not matched to a gene. Per the germline V gene, CDR1 is KGHSH and CDR2 is LQKENI. The CDR3 reads CASSPRDRQETQYF. As DNA, the CDR3 is TGTGCCAGCTCACCACGGGACAGACAAGAGACCCAGTACTTC.

This clone was recorded once. This chain links TRBV5-1 with TRBJ2-1; D possibly corresponds to TRBD2 (6 bases). The germline CDR1 and CDR2 sequences are SGHRS and YFSETQ. The CDR3 is 14 amino acids. The V end was cut by 1 base, the J end by 7 bases, with 12 bases between. Here the CDR3 reads CASSLLGDSNEQFF. In DNA form, the CDR3 reads TGCGCCAGCAGCTTGTTGGGGGACTCAAATGAGCAGTTCTTC.

V is TRBV29-1 and J is TRBJ2-1; 12 bases map to TRBD2. Trimming at V came to 1 base and at J to 8 bases, leaving 3 bases not matched to a gene. Germline CDR1 and CDR2: SQVTM and ANQGSEA. The CDR3 runs to 14 residues. CDR3 region: CSVEGLAGAYEQFF. The CDR3 DNA is TGCAGCGTTGAAGGACTAGCGGGAGCCTATGAGCAGTTCTTC.

The V call is TRBV7-2, the J call TRBJ2-7, with unresolved D. The CDR3 runs to 15 residues. Germline V CDR1 and CDR2: SGHTA, FQGNSA. V lost 5 bases, J lost 6 bases, and 20 bases lay in between. CDR3 amino acids: CASSPAVGRPSEQYF. CDR3 nucleotides: TGTGCCAGCAGCCCGGCGGTTGGTCGGCCGAGCGAGCAGTACTTC.

This clone was picked up one time. The gene calls are TRBV19 and TRBJ1-5; tentatively, D is TRBD1 (6 bases). This CDR3 has 16 amino acids. V was cut by 1 base and J by 5 bases, with 15 bases left in between. In germline, CDR1 is LNHDA, CDR2 SQIVND (reference sequence). CDR3 loop: CASSIVGRAGDQPQHF. The CDR3 DNA is TGTGCCAGTAGTATAGTGGGCAGGGCAGGGGATCAGCCCCAGCATTTT.

The chain has TRBV10-3 and TRBJ2-7; 9 nucleotides agree with TRBD1. The CDR3 extends over 19 amino acids. The germline gives CDR1 ENHRY, CDR2 SYGVKD. Trimming at V came to 5 bases and at J to 3 bases, leaving 20 bases not matched to a gene. In nucleotides, the CDR3 is TGTGCCATCAGTAACACAGGGGGCCACCCTCTTCTAAATTTCTACGAGCAGTACTTC. Protein product: CAISNTGGHPLLNFYEQYF.

This clone occurred once. The chain has TRBV5-4 and TRBJ2-3; D remains unclear. Germline CDR1 SGHNT, CDR2 YYREEE (reference sequence). CDR3 length: 13 amino acids. Trimming removed 3 bases from V and 0 bases from J, with 5 bases in between. The CDR3 bases are TGTGCCAGCAGCTGGCAGAGCACAGATACGCAGTATTTT. It specifies CASSWQSTDTQYF.

The genes are TRBV7-3 and TRBJ2-7; 7 positions agree with TRBD2. Germline V gene data show CDR1 as SGHTA and CDR2 as FQGTGA. V shed 2 bases, J shed 5 bases, and the junction held 12 bases outside the gene matches. This CDR3 region has 16 residues. The CDR3 region has the DNA TGTGCCAGCAGCTTACTTCCCAGCGGGACGAGGGACGAGCAGTACTTC. Its translation: CASSLLPSGTRDEQYF.

This clone was found once. The V gene is TRBV6-1, the J gene TRBJ2-7; TRBD1 or TRBD2 may be the D gene (5 bases each). Per germline, CDR1 MNHNS and CDR2 SASEGT. V was shortened by 4 bases and J by 2 bases, with 21 bases between the two germline ends. The CDR3 spans 17 residues. CDR3 sequence (DNA): TGTGCCAGCAGTGGGCGCCCGGGACCCAACCATCCCTACGAGCAGTACTTC. It is translated as CASSGRPGPNHPYEQYF.

This sequence joins TRBV29-1 and TRBJ2-3; D remains ambiguous. With 4 bases removed from V and 6 bases from J, the gap between germline ends came to 14 bases. The CDR3 covers 13 residues. CDR1 is SQVTM and CDR2 is ANQGSEA in the germline V gene. The CDR3 DNA reads as TGCAGCGTTGTTGTATACCACTCCGATACGCAGTATTTT. Its translation: CSVVVYHSDTQYF.

The chain recombines TRBV7-2 with TRBJ2-4; no definite D call. CDR3 size: 16 residues. From germline, CDR1 is SGHTA and CDR2 FQGNSA. V lost 5 bases, J lost 3 bases, and 17 bases lay in between. The CDR3 spells CASSMGSAIGKNIQYF. The CDR3 region has the DNA TGTGCCAGCAGCATGGGATCAGCGATAGGCAAAAACATTCAGTACTTC.

This clone was picked up one time. The V call is TRBV29-1, the J call TRBJ1-2; D is unclear. Germline V gene data show CDR1 as SQVTM and CDR2 as ANQGSEA. V dropped 4 bases and J dropped 1 base, with 10 bases sitting between them. This CDR3 region has 13 residues. This CDR3 reads CSVAGVLNYGYTF. CDR3 DNA sequence: TGCAGCGTTGCTGGGGTGCTTAACTATGGCTACACCTTC. Supplemented by reference TRBV29-1 and TRBJ1-2, the full variable domain reads SAVISQKPSRDICQRGTSLTIQCQVDSQVTMMFWYRQQPGQSLTLIATANQGSEATYESGFVIDKFPISRPNLTFSTLTVSNMSPEDSSIYLCSVAGVLNYGYTFGSGTRLTVV.

V gene TRBV12-5 combines with J gene TRBJ2-3; D gene ambiguous. The CDR3 has 13 residues. The germline V gene encodes CDR1 LGHNT and CDR2 FRNRAP. V lost 1 base and J lost 3, with 5 bases in between. This CDR3 reads CASGLDGTDTQYF. The CDR3 nucleotides read TGTGCTAGTGGTTTGGACGGAACAGATACGCAGTATTTT.

The V gene is TRBV5-1, the J gene TRBJ2-7, with TRBD1 matching over 7 bases. Germline CDR1 is SGHRS and CDR2 is YFSETQ. V was clipped by 4 bases and J by 5 bases; unmatched bases: 9. The CDR3 totals 14 residues. The CDR3 sequence is CASSQRTGGDEQYF. The CDR3 DNA follows: TGCGCCAGCAGCCAACGGACAGGTGGGGACGAGCAGTACTTC.

The chain carries TRBV28 and TRBJ2-7, with 8 bases fitting TRBD1. The germline V gene has CDR1 MDHEN and CDR2 SYDVKM. This CDR3 region has 15 residues. With V trimmed by 6 bases and J by 0 bases, 7 bases remained unmatched. The CDR3 DNA sequence: TGTGCCAGCAGCCCCAGGGGGCTCCTCTCCTACGAGCAGTACTTC. Amino acids: CASSPRGLLSYEQYF.